Following are 3 T cell receptor beta chains from one sample sequenced in a study of cytomegalovirus exposure and HLA in healthy donors. Primers included in the PCR were 60 Vbeta and 13 Jbeta primers. TCRdb's table, derived via immunoSEQ multiplex PCR, lists solely in-frame clones and lacks some. The specimen's table records around 100,000 clones. Sequenced: PBMCs. Every receptor here comes from a woman aged 30 to 39 in good health and CMV-seronegative.

The V gene is TRBV28, the J gene TRBJ1-2, with D uncertain. Germline CDR1 MDHEN, CDR2 SYDVKM. This CDR3 is built from 14 residues. With 5 bases removed from V and 5 bases from J, the gap between germline ends came to 15 bases. This CDR3 reads CASSDSTGTYGYTF. The DNA for the CDR3 is TGTGCCAGCAGTGACTCGACGGGAACATATGGCTACACCTTC.

This rearrangement joins TRBV7-3 to TRBJ2-7, with D possibly matching TRBD1 (6 bases). CDR3 length: 12 residues. The V and J ends lost 5 bases and 7 bases respectively, with 12 bases between them. Per germline, CDR1 SGHTA and CDR2 FQGTGA. The CDR3 bases are TGTGCCAGCAGCCAGACAGGAGGTGAGCAGTACTTC. It codes for CASSQTGGEQYF.

The chain uses TRBV4-1 and TRBJ2-7; TRBD1 matches at 8 bases. The V gene's germline CDR1 is MGHRA and CDR2 YSYEKL. The CDR3 sequence is 15 residues long. Trimming removed 3 bases from V and 5 bases from J; junction bases left unmatched: 9. The CDR3 region has the DNA TGCGCCAGCAGCCATCCGGGCGACAGGGGCCACGAGCAGTACTTC. This gives the protein CASSHPGDRGHEQYF.